This TCR beta chain was obtained from a study of blood T cells in healthy people across ages. Study-level results: PBMCs went unsorted, and a conclusive naive versus antigen-experienced comparison was therefore prevented. With age, beta diversity per million T cells declined roughly linearly, significantly by 40 to 50.

This clonotype was detected a few times. Its target is unknown. A J-beta primer mix and a sample-barcoded 5' primer were used in a second PCR of about 7 to 12 cycles. MiXCR was run by TCRdb on the 5' RACE reads, yielding one entry per CDR3 protein. The table shows hundreds of thousands of distinct CDR3 sequences, with around a quarter occurring only once. The CDR3 sequence is 16 residues long. The V gene end was trimmed by 4 bases and the J gene end by 6 bases; junction bases not matched to a gene: 12. These same data were also listed under a study on T cells of mothers and their children. As that study records: Maternal samples each gave over 9 million TCR beta CDR3 reads, and child samples several million each.

The chain links TRBV12-3 or TRBV12-4 to TRBJ2-1; 7 nucleotides align to TRBD2. This receptor was taken from a boy younger than 18 in good health. The sample comprised blood. The CDR3 spells CASSSAGLPGGNEQFF. The CDR3 bases are TGTGCCAGCAGTTCCGCGGGACTACCCGGGGGCAATGAGCAGTTCTTC.